The 14 T cell receptor beta chains given below trace back to one sample, sequenced in a study of CD8+ T cells in alopecia areata. As for treatment: oral pan-JAK inhibitor, 5-10 mg twice daily. Sequencing relied on a cDNA template that was reverse transcribed from extracted RNA. The data were produced by immunoSEQ multiplex PCR, yet TCRdb's version contains in-frame clones alone and is incomplete. The table records hundreds of thousands of clones, approximately 70% of them present only once. The material sequenced was CD4+ T cells sorted from blood, taken around week 46, from a patient treated with tofacitinib. The receptors originated from a human donor with alopecia areata.

The chain recombines TRBV7-2 with TRBJ1-2; D gene uncertain. From germline, CDR1 is SGHTA and CDR2 FQGNSA. Trimming took off 0 bases at V and 6 bases at J, with 5 bases between the two ends. The CDR3 sequence is 12 residues long. The CDR3 coding sequence is TGTGCCAGCAGCTTAGCCGGGGATGGCTACACCTTC. Protein sequence: CASSLAGDGYTF.

This clone showed up just a few times. The chain links TRBV6-6 to TRBJ1-3; D not resolved. This CDR3 region has 16 residues. V was cut by 0 bases and J by 0 bases, with 9 bases left in between. CDR1 and CDR2 (germline): MNHNY, SVGAGI (reference sequence). CDR3 residues: CASSYSSPSSGNTIYF. In DNA form, the CDR3 reads TGTGCCAGCAGTTACTCCTCCCCGAGCTCTGGAAACACCATATATTTT.

The DNA of the CDR3 is TGTGCCAGCAGCTTAACCCCGAACACTGAAGCTTTCTTT. Translating gives CASSLTPNTEAFF. The V and J genes are TRBV7-3 and TRBJ1-1; D ambiguous. Germline assignment: CDR1 SGHTA and CDR2 FQGTGA. There are 13 residues in the CDR3. V was clipped by 0 bases and J by 1 base, with 3 bases between them.

The sample holds one count of this clone. The DNA of the CDR3 is TGTGCCAATACGGGACATGCGAACACTGAAGCTTTCTTT. Translation gives CANTGHANTEAFF. The chain has TRBV12-5 and TRBJ1-1, with D possibly being TRBD1 (6 bases). The CDR3 loop spans 13 amino acids. The germline V gene has CDR1 LGHNT and CDR2 FRNRAP.

This clone was picked up one time. This rearrangement joins TRBV2 to TRBJ1-5; a weak D match, TRBD1 (6 bases). V shed 3 bases and J shed 1 base, with 16 bases lying between them. The CDR3 spans 17 residues. The germline CDR1 and CDR2 sequences are SNHLY and FYNNEI. In nucleotides, the CDR3 is TGTGCCAGCAGTGATTGGGGGGGGCTCGGGAGCAATCAGCCCCAGCATTTT. This encodes CASSDWGGLGSNQPQHF. The variable domain in full, completed from reference TRBV2 and TRBJ1-5, reads EPEVTQTPSHQVTQMGQEVILRCVPISNHLYFYWYRQILGQKVEFLVSFYNNEISEKSEIFDDQFSVERPDGSNFTLKIRSTKLEDSAMYFCASSDWGGLGSNQPQHFGDGTRLSIL.

This chain uses TRBV5-6 with TRBJ2-5, with D unresolved. CDR1 and CDR2 from the germline V gene are SGHDT and YYEEEE. Trimming pared 2 bases from V and 7 bases from J, leaving 15 bases between. The CDR3 totals 14 residues. CDR3 sequence reads: CASSLMTNRGTQYF. The CDR3 coding sequence is TGTGCCAGCAGCTTAATGACGAATAGAGGGACCCAGTACTTC.

The chain recombines TRBV30 with TRBJ2-5; D possibly matches TRBD1 or TRBD2 (6 bases each). This CDR3 has 14 residues. Looked up from germline, CDR1 is GTSNPN and CDR2 is SVGIG (reference sequence). V gave up 1 base and J gave up 1 base, with 10 bases separating them. The CDR3 region has the DNA TGTGCCTGGAGTGCCGGGGGCTTCCAAGAGACCCAGTACTTC. Encoded protein: CAWSAGGFQETQYF.

This clone was counted between two and nine times. V and J are TRBV5-6 and TRBJ2-4; 9 nucleotides align to TRBD1. V shed 0 bases, J shed 4 bases, and the junction held 2 bases outside the gene matches. The CDR3 totals 15 residues. Per germline, CDR1 SGHDT and CDR2 YYEEEE. This CDR3 reads CASSLETGGKNIQYF. Written as DNA, the CDR3 is TGTGCCAGCAGCTTGGAGACAGGGGGTAAAAACATTCAGTACTTC.

This chain connects TRBV5-6 to TRBJ2-3, with D tentatively TRBD1 or TRBD2 (7 bases each). Trimming removed 4 bases from V and 2 bases from J, with 11 bases in between. The germline V gene has CDR1 SGHDT and CDR2 YYEEEE. CDR3 size: 14 residues. CDR3 amino acids: CASSQGGLTDTQYF. The CDR3 nucleotides are TGTGCCAGCAGCCAGGGGGGGCTCACAGATACGCAGTATTTT.

This clone was seen only a few times. This sequence joins TRBV6-1 and TRBJ1-2; 7 bases line up with TRBD1. CDR1 is MNHNS, CDR2 SASEGT, per germline. V was clipped by 11 bases and J by 8 bases; unmatched bases: 14. The CDR3 is 13 amino acids. The CDR3 region is CAAETMTGRGYTF. CDR3 in DNA: TGTGCCGCGGAAACTATGACAGGGAGGGGCTACACCTTC.

The chain combines TRBV11-2 with TRBJ2-1; the D gene is possibly TRBD1 (5 bases). This CDR3 has 15 amino acids. The germline gives CDR1 SGHAT, CDR2 FQNNGV. Trimming left V 3 bases short and J 7 bases short, with 16 bases between. The DNA for the CDR3 is TGTGCCAGCAGCTTGGATTCAGGGCGCGTAAATGAGCAGTTCTTC. Its translation is CASSLDSGRVNEQFF.

J is TRBJ1-1 and V is TRBV7-9, with D uncertain. Trimming shortened V by 3 bases and J by 2 bases, and 7 bases separated the two germline ends. Germline values: CDR1 SEHNR, CDR2 FQNEAQ (reference sequence). This CDR3 region has 13 residues. CDR3 protein: CASSFKPNTEAFF. CDR3 nucleotides: TGTGCCAGCAGCTTCAAACCAAACACTGAAGCTTTCTTT. Complete variable domain (other parts from reference TRBV7-9 and TRBJ1-1): DTGVSQNPRHKITKRGQNVTFRCDPISEHNRLYWYRQTLGQGPEFLTYFQNEAQLEKSRLLSDRFSAERPKGSFSTLEIQRTEQGDSAMYLCASSFKPNTEAFFGQGTRLTVV.

V usage is TRBV30 and J usage is TRBJ1-1, with D possibly TRBD1 on 5 matching bases. With 3 bases removed from V and 9 bases from J, the gap between germline ends came to 11 bases. The CDR3 extends over 11 amino acids. Germline CDR1 is GTSNPN and CDR2 is SVGIG (reference sequence). DNA of the CDR3: TGTGCCTGGAGCCACAGGTTTAAAGCTTTCTTT. It is translated as CAWSHRFKAFF.

V and J are TRBV29-1 and TRBJ1-1; TRBD1 might be the D (6 bases). The CDR3 spans 16 residues. From germline, CDR1 is SQVTM and CDR2 ANQGSEA. The germline V and J ends were trimmed by 5 bases and 5 bases, with 24 bases remaining between them. Written as DNA, the CDR3 is TGCAGCGTTATTAAGGGCAACCGGGGGCGGAGAACTGAAGCTTTCTTT. Its protein product is CSVIKGNRGRRTEAFF.